The 19 T cell receptor beta chains in this list originate from one sample, sequenced in a study of T cell responses to AZD1222 COVID-19 vaccine. Method: immunoSEQ multiplex PCR; TCRdb's copy keeps in-frame clones and lacks some. Of 87,000 or so clones listed, 70% to 90% were seen once; the top ten hold around 3.5%. The source material was peripheral blood, sampled on day 0 of AZD1222 vaccination. The receptors derive from an adult in good health.

The gene calls are TRBV7-6 and TRBJ1-1, with a possible D match to TRBD1 (6 bases). Germline-derived CDR1 and CDR2 are SGHVS and FNYEAQ. V was trimmed by 0 bases and J by 2 bases, leaving 7 bases between them. This CDR3 comprises 14 residues. CDR3 DNA: TGTGCCAGCAGCTTAGCACAGGGTAACACTGAAGCTTTCTTT. Amino acids: CASSLAQGNTEAFF. The variable domain in full, with the rest retrieved from reference TRBV7-6 and TRBJ1-1, is GAGVSQSPRYKVTKRGQDVALRCDPISGHVSLYWYRQALGQGPEFLTYFNYEAQQDKSGLPNDRFSAERPEGSISTLTIQRTEQRDSAMYRCASSLAQGNTEAFFGQGTRLTVV.

The sample holds one count of this clone. This sequence joins TRBV7-9 and TRBJ1-5; 10 bases line up with TRBD1. Germline V CDR1 and CDR2: SEHNR, FQNEAQ (reference sequence). J gave up 6 bases and V 4 bases, and 9 bases lay outside the gene matches. CDR3 length: 16 amino acids. CDR3 protein: CASSSVGQGIFQPQHF. The CDR3 nucleotides are TGTGCCAGCAGCTCAGTGGGACAGGGGATATTTCAGCCCCAGCATTTT.

The chain links TRBV15 to TRBJ2-2; TRBD2 matches at 8 bases. The V segment lost 0 bases and the J segment 4 bases; nucleotides outside the gene matches: 4. Germline CDR1 and CDR2: LNHNV and YYDKDF (reference sequence). This CDR3 is 16 amino acids long. As DNA, the CDR3 is TGTGCCACCAGCAGAGATCGGGGGGGCCTCACCGGGGAGCTGTTTTTT. Translated: CATSRDRGGLTGELFF.

Here the CDR3 DNA reads TGTGCCAGCAGTCTAACGAGGAGCTATGGCTACACCTTC. Its translation is CASSLTRSYGYTF. The V and J genes are TRBV27 and TRBJ1-2; D is uncertain. V lost 5 bases to trimming and J lost 4 bases, with 11 bases between them. CDR3 length equals 13 residues. Germline V gene sequence: CDR1 MNHEY, CDR2 SMNVEV (reference sequence).

This rearrangement joins TRBV30 to TRBJ2-2; maybe TRBD2 (5 bases). Between the trimmed V and J ends, which lost 2 bases and 4 bases, there was a span of 17 bases. The CDR3 runs 16 residues. Germline V CDR1 and CDR2: GTSNPN, SVGIG (reference sequence). The CDR3 protein is CAWSKLLGRGTGELFF. In DNA, the CDR3 is TGTGCCTGGAGTAAATTACTCGGACGGGGCACCGGGGAGCTGTTTTTT.

This clone appeared once. J is TRBJ1-2 and V is TRBV9; no firm D call. The germline V gene encodes CDR1 SGDLS and CDR2 YYNGEE. V was clipped by 4 bases and J by 1 base, with 5 bases between them. The length of the CDR3 is 12 residues. The CDR3 loop is CASSINNYGYTF. CDR3 nucleotides: TGTGCCAGCAGCATTAATAACTATGGCTACACCTTC.

The chain recombines TRBV6-5 with TRBJ1-2; D possibly corresponds to TRBD1 (5 bases). Per the germline V gene, CDR1 is MNHEY and CDR2 is SVGAGI. The CDR3 is 13 amino acids. Trimming shortened V by 5 bases and J by 10 bases, and 17 bases separated the two germline ends. CDR3 DNA sequence: TGTGCCAGCAGTATCGACGGGACTTTATACTACACCTTC. Amino acid sequence: CASSIDGTLYYTF.

The CDR3 nucleotides read TGTGCCAGCCACTTACAGGGCCAAGTAACCTCTGGGGCCAACGTCCTGACTTTC. Its protein product is CASHLQGQVTSGANVLTF. The V call is TRBV21-1, the J call TRBJ2-6; TRBD1, as called in the table, went unchecked against the DNA. TRBV21-1 is tagged as a pseudogene. CDR3 length: 18 amino acids.

CDR3 sequence reads: CASSLRDGQVTFF. CDR3 DNA sequence: TGCGCCAGCAGCTTAAGAGACGGACAGGTTACTTTCTTT. The chain carries TRBV4-3 and TRBJ1-1, with TRBD1 identical over 7 bases. CDR1 is LGHNA, CDR2 YSLEER, per germline. The CDR3 is 13 amino acids. V lost 5 bases to trimming and J lost 12 bases; unmatched junction nucleotides: 12.

The chain joins TRBV5-1 to TRBJ2-3; 8 bases fit TRBD2. The CDR3 consists of 14 residues. The germline gives CDR1 SGHRS, CDR2 YFSETQ. V was clipped by 7 bases and J by 0 bases; unmatched bases: 4. CDR3 bases: TGCGCCAGCGTTCGGGGGGGAAGCACAGATACGCAGTATTTT. Translation: CASVRGGSTDTQYF.

The rearrangement uses TRBV6-5 and TRBJ2-3; D perhaps matches TRBD2 (7 bases). The ends were cut back, 6 bases at V and 7 bases at J, with 14 bases in the middle. Per germline, CDR1 MNHEY and CDR2 SVGAGI. CDR3 length: 13 residues. The CDR3 DNA reads TGTGCCAGCAGCGGACTAGGGGGGCATACGCAGTATTTT. It translates to CASSGLGGHTQYF.

This chain links TRBV14 with TRBJ2-4; a possible D gene is TRBD2 (6 bases). V lost 4 bases to trimming and J lost 8 bases, with 12 bases between them. The CDR3 consists of 13 residues. Germline V gene data show CDR1 as SGHDN and CDR2 as FVKESK. The CDR3 protein is CASSPELADIQYF. CDR3 DNA sequence: TGTGCCAGCAGCCCCGAACTAGCCGACATTCAGTACTTC.

The J gene is TRBJ1-1, the V gene TRBV9, with no clear D. The V gene lost 4 bases and the J gene lost 4 bases, with 17 bases spanning the gap. This CDR3 region has 15 residues. The germline V gene encodes CDR1 SGDLS and CDR2 YYNGEE. CDR3 nucleotide sequence: TGTGCCAGCAGCCCAAGCGCAACAAAGGGCACTGAAGCTTTCTTT. It specifies CASSPSATKGTEAFF.

The V call is TRBV3-1 (or the pseudogene TRBV3-2), the J call TRBJ1-2; no clear D gene. The CDR3 has 13 residues. Trimming took 4 bases from V and 0 from J, leaving 6 bases between them. Germline CDR1 is LGHDT and CDR2 is YNNKEL (reference sequence). The CDR3 DNA is TGTGCCAGCAGCCTTGTGGCTAACTATGGCTACACCTTC. The encoded protein is CASSLVANYGYTF.

The chain links TRBV2 to TRBJ2-1; tentative D call: TRBD2 (6 bases). V was cut by 0 bases and J by 6 bases, with 15 bases left in between. The CDR3 has 16 residues. Per germline, CDR1 SNHLY and CDR2 FYNNEI. The DNA for the CDR3 is TGTGCCAGCAGTGAAGCCATTTGGGGGACTGTCAATGAGCAGTTCTTC. It yields the protein CASSEAIWGTVNEQFF.

The V gene is TRBV4-3, the J gene TRBJ2-1; D is uncertain. The CDR3 sequence is 15 residues long. Trimming removed 1 base from V and 4 bases from J, with 11 bases in between. Germline V CDR1 and CDR2: LGHNA, YSLEER. CDR3 in DNA: TGCGCCAGCAGCCAAGGACTGGAAGGTTACAATGAGCAGTTCTTC. Its translation is CASSQGLEGYNEQFF.

The gene calls are TRBV29-1 and TRBJ1-1; D is perhaps TRBD1 (5 bases). Germline CDR1 is SQVTM and CDR2 is ANQGSEA. Trimming shortened V by 5 bases and J by 1 base, and 11 bases separated the two germline ends. The CDR3 loop spans 13 amino acids. CDR3 loop: CSVTGTGNTEAFF. In nucleotides, the CDR3 is TGCAGCGTTACCGGGACCGGGAACACTGAAGCTTTCTTT.

The chain combines TRBV29-1 with TRBJ1-1; D unresolved. Germline CDR1 SQVTM, CDR2 ANQGSEA. V gave up 4 bases and J gave up 6 bases, with 6 bases separating them. CDR3 length: 10 residues. Here the CDR3 DNA reads TGCAGCGTTGGAATCTCTGAAGCTTTCTTT. This encodes CSVGISEAFF.

V usage is TRBV5-8 and J usage is TRBJ2-7, with TRBD1 as a possible D gene (5 bases). The CDR3 is 16 residues long. Trimming pared 0 bases from V and 3 bases from J, leaving 16 bases between. Germline CDR1 is SGHTS and CDR2 is YDEGEE. In DNA form, the CDR3 reads TGTGCCAGCAGCTTGGGCGCAGGGCCTGGCGGCTACGAGCAGTACTTC. This gives the protein CASSLGAGPGGYEQYF.